This T cell receptor beta chain was found in a study of cytomegalovirus exposure and HLA in healthy donors. Libraries were prepared by immunoSEQ multiplex PCR; TCRdb keeps only in-frame clonotypes and omits some of them. The repertoire holds over 200,000 clones, with about 86% as singletons. This clone showed up just once. The sequence was obtained from a woman aged 18-29 years in good health and CMV-seronegative. Input material: PBMCs.

For the CDR3, the DNA is TGTGCCAGCAGTGAAGTTCCGGGAGGGGCAGATACGCAGTATTTT. Translating gives CASSEVPGGADTQYF. The chain carries TRBV6-1 and TRBJ2-3; 8 positions agree with TRBD2. Unmatched junction bases numbered 4, after V lost 1 base and J lost 4 bases. This CDR3 region has 15 residues. Germline CDR1 and CDR2: MNHNS and SASEGT.